This T cell receptor beta chain came from a study of cytomegalovirus exposure and HLA in healthy donors. Study-wide points: Most TCR sequences were rare, but some public TCRs occurred in many donors. The sole available immune exposure information was CMV serostatus.

The study ran its PCR with 60 Vbeta and 13 Jbeta primers. The protocol was immunoSEQ multiplex PCR, while the TCRdb copy is restricted to in-frame clones and leaves out a portion. The sample spans 150,000 or so clones; the ten largest clones claim 1.5% to 2%. CDR3 length: 17 residues. V lost 0 bases to trimming and J lost 2 bases; unmatched junction nucleotides: 7. As concerns this clone: Its cognate antigen is unknown.

V and J are TRBV5-3 and TRBJ2-2; 7 positions match TRBD1. TRBV5-3 is classed as an ORF, of uncertain function. The sequenced sample was PBMCs. The source of this sequence is a woman in her fifties or sixties in good health and CMV-seronegative. DNA of the CDR3: TGTGCCAGAAGCTTGGTGGGGAACAGGGGAAACACCGGGGAGCTGTTTTTT. Amino acids: CARSLVGNRGNTGELFF.